These 4 T cell receptor beta chains came from one sample sequenced in a study of control samples from healthy donors and cancer patients. Profiled with immunoSEQ multiplex PCR; TCRdb holds only in-frame clones, not every one. The top ten hold less than 2% of the sample, which has approximately 210,000 clones, about nine tenths seen once. Material: blood. These TCRs come from a young man in good health.

This chain links TRBV10-3 with TRBJ2-5; 8 nucleotides align to TRBD1. CDR3 length: 14 residues. Germline loops: CDR1 ENHRY, CDR2 SYGVKD. Trimming took 2 bases from V and 4 from J; bases not matched to a gene: 3. DNA for the CDR3: TGTGCCATCAGTGAGGGACAGGGTGGAGAGACCCAGTACTTC. As protein: CAISEGQGGETQYF.

The CDR3, as DNA: TGTGCCAGCAGCTTGGTTGGAGATACGCAGTATTTT. Encoded protein: CASSLVGDTQYF. The chain combines TRBV5-4 with TRBJ2-3; no clear D gene. This CDR3 region has 12 residues. Germline V gene lookup returns CDR1 SGHNT and CDR2 YYREEE (reference sequence). V lost 0 bases, J lost 5 bases, and 4 bases lay in between.

The chain has TRBV12-5 and TRBJ1-1; TRBD1 might be the D (5 bases). V lost 6 bases and J 5 bases, leaving 13 bases between the germline ends. This CDR3 region has 13 residues. Germline CDR1 LGHNT, CDR2 FRNRAP. This chain's CDR3 is CASGGGGITEAFF. As DNA, the CDR3 is TGTGCTAGTGGCGGGGGAGGGATAACTGAAGCTTTCTTT.

J is TRBJ2-3 and V is TRBV5-6; the match to TRBD1 covers 7 bases. Trimming at V came to 3 bases and at J to 5 bases, leaving 3 bases not matched to a gene. CDR3 length: 13 residues. CDR1 and CDR2 from the germline V gene are SGHDT and YYEEEE. CDR3 region: CASSWYRGDTQYF. The CDR3 nucleotides read TGTGCCAGCAGCTGGTACAGGGGAGATACGCAGTATTTT. Complete variable domain (other parts from reference TRBV5-6 and TRBJ2-3): DAGVTQSPTHLIKTRGQQVTLRCSPKSGHDTVSWYQQALGQGPQFIFQYYEEEERQRGNFPDRFSGHQFPNYSSELNVNALLLGDSALYLCASSWYRGDTQYFGPGTRLTVL.